This T cell receptor beta chain was documented in a study of T cell repertoires in aging, cancer and after chemotherapy. For the study at large: The whole study produced a dataset of roughly 8.6 million TCR reads.

General study results and limits: Loss of evenness, beyond lost richness, contributed to age-related TCR diversity decline in cancer patients. Rebound thymic output was suggested by rising median generation probability during chemotherapy in each cancer cohort. Untreated cancer patients had significantly lower blood TCR diversity than age-matched healthy donors.

TCR beta rearrangements were amplified from peripheral blood genomic DNA. Points on this clonotype: Antigen specificity is unknown.

The CDR3 length is 14 residues. V lost 4 bases and J 7 bases, leaving 16 bases between the germline ends. Germline values: CDR1 LGHNA, CDR2 YNFKEQ. Multiplex touch-down PCR with TRB-A/B primers amplified rearranged V-D-J TRB sequences. Each CDR3 protein is one row after TCRdb ran MiXCR on the multiplex PCR reads. In the table there are several hundred distinct CDR3 sequences, roughly 30% of which are singletons. The J gene is TRBJ1-1, the V gene TRBV4-2; possible D gene TRBD1, 6 bases. This clonotype originated in a human donor with a solid tumor. Material for sequencing was blood. This chain's CDR3 is CASSPREGDFEAFF. The CDR3, as DNA: TGTGCCAGCAGCCCCAGGGAGGGGGATTTTGAAGCTTTCTTT.